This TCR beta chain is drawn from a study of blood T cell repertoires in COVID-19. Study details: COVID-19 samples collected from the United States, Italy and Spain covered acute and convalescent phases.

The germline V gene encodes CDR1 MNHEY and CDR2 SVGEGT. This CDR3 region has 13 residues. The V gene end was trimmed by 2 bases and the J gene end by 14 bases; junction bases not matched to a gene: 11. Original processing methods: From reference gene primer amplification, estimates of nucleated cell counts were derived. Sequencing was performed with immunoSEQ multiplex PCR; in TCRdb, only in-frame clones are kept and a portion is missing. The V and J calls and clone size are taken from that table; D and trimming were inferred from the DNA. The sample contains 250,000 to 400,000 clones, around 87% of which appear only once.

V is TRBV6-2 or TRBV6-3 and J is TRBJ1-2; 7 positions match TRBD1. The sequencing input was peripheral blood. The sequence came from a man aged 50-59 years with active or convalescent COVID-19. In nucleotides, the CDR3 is TGTGCCAGCAGTTACGCCAAACAGGGGCCTCCTACCTTC. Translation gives CASSYAKQGPPTF.